Below are 28 T cell receptor beta chains sequenced from a single sample in a study of T cells expressing NK-cell markers. TCRdb reanalyzed the 5' RACE reads, giving one entry per CDR3 protein sequence and no DNA. This sample's clone table lists roughly 15,000 distinct CDR3 sequences. Source material: blood T cells: a sorted CD56 or NKG2C T cell subset, CD4+ or CD8+ T cells, or bulk PBMC T cells (not recorded which). These receptors were collected from a man aged 18-75 years in good health.

The CDR3 spells CAIKAGGRGTDTQYF. The chain links TRBV10-3 to TRBJ2-3; TCRdb proposes TRBD2, but this gene call is untestable without DNA. Germline values: CDR1 ENHRY, CDR2 SYGVKD. This CDR3 has 15 residues.

The gene calls are TRBV14 and TRBJ2-1; TCRdb proposes TRBD2, but this gene call is untestable without DNA. The CDR3 extends over 15 amino acids. From germline, CDR1 is SGHDN and CDR2 FVKESK. CDR3: CASSLGLGRLNEQFF. Using reference TRBV14 and TRBJ2-1 for the parts outside the CDR3, the full variable domain is EAGVTQFPSHSVIEKGQTVTLRCDPISGHDNLYWYRRVMGKEIKFLLHFVKESKQDESGMPNNRFLAERTGGTYSTLKVQPAELEDSGVYFCASSLGLGRLNEQFFGPGTRLTVL.

This chain links TRBV20-1 with TRBJ2-3. Germline CDR1 is DFQATT and CDR2 is SNEGSKA (reference sequence). This CDR3 has 11 residues. Here the CDR3 reads CSAPATDTQYF.

The chain uses TRBV5-5 and TRBJ2-5; the D call of TRBD1 rests on TCRdb alone, since no DNA is present to check it. The CDR3 is 14 amino acids. Germline loops: CDR1 SGHKS, CDR2 YYEKEE (reference sequence). CDR3 loop: CASSLWDSLGTQYF. The variable domain in full, with the rest retrieved from reference TRBV5-5 and TRBJ2-5, is DAGVTQSPTHLIKTRGQQVTLRCSPISGHKSVSWYQQVLGQGPQFIFQYYEKEERGRGNFPDRFSARQFPNYSSELNVNALLLGDSALYLCASSLWDSLGTQYFGPGTRLLVL.

The chain is built from TRBV13 and TRBJ2-6; TCRdb selects TRBD2, and the lack of DNA leaves this call unchecked. The CDR3 totals 18 residues. Per germline, CDR1 PRHDT and CDR2 FYEKMQ (reference sequence). Here the CDR3 reads CASRGMDSGRTGANVLTF.

The V call is TRBV20-1, the J call TRBJ2-2; lacking DNA, the TRBD1 call made by TCRdb goes unchecked. CDR1 DFQATT and CDR2 SNEGSKA come from the germline V gene (reference sequence). The CDR3 is made up of 15 amino acids. CDR3 loop: CSARVRGGNTGELFF.

The V call is TRBV7-8, the J call TRBJ2-7; TCRdb's assignment of TRBD2 cannot be checked, as there is no DNA. Germline lookup yields CDR1 SGHVS and CDR2 FQNEAQ. This CDR3 contains 15 residues. The CDR3 loop is CASNSLAGASYEQYF.

V gene TRBV6-2 or TRBV6-3 combines with J gene TRBJ2-2. The V gene's germline CDR1 is MNHEY and CDR2 SVGEGT. The length of the CDR3 is 13 residues. The chain's CDR3 is CASSTTYTGELFF.

The genes are TRBV5-6 and TRBJ1-1. Germline V gene data show CDR1 as SGHDT and CDR2 as YYEEEE. This CDR3 contains 15 residues. The CDR3 spells CASSLNSLMNTEAFF.

This rearrangement joins TRBV29-1 to TRBJ2-7. Germline V CDR1 and CDR2: SQVTM, ANQGSEA. This CDR3 has 11 amino acids. CDR3 amino acids: CSVAISYEQYF.

CDR3 region: CASSNDGTVYGYTF. The chain joins TRBV6-1 to TRBJ1-2; as DNA is missing, the TRBD1 call by TCRdb cannot be tested. There are 14 residues in the CDR3. The germline V gene has CDR1 MNHNS and CDR2 SASEGT.

CDR3: CASSTQGTNNEQFF. The chain carries TRBV6-1 and TRBJ2-1; TCRdb outputs TRBD1, but without DNA this stays unchecked. The CDR3 totals 14 residues. CDR1 is MNHNS and CDR2 is SASEGT in the germline V gene.

This sequence joins TRBV12-3 or TRBV12-4 and TRBJ1-5; TCRdb picks TRBD1, but there is no DNA to check that call. The CDR3 loop spans 15 amino acids. The CDR3 loop is CASKTDQFSNQPQHF.

This sequence joins TRBV20-1 and TRBJ2-7; the TRBD2 assignment by TCRdb is unverifiable without DNA. Per germline, CDR1 DFQATT and CDR2 SNEGSKA (reference sequence). This CDR3 contains 13 residues. The CDR3 spells CSASPAGRPEQYF.

The chain couples TRBV6-2 or TRBV6-3 to TRBJ1-1; TCRdb's assignment of TRBD1 cannot be checked, as there is no DNA. The CDR3 loop spans 16 amino acids. The germline V gene has CDR1 MNHEY and CDR2 SVGEGT. This CDR3 reads CASSYPLRGARTEAFF.

The rearrangement links TRBV11-1 to TRBJ2-3; TCRdb proposes TRBD1, but this gene call is untestable without DNA. There are 18 residues in the CDR3. Germline V lookup: CDR1 SGHAT, CDR2 FQDESV (reference sequence). The CDR3 sequence is CASSSGVGQGLKADTQYF.

The chain employs TRBV4-3 and TRBJ1-2; the TCRdb D gene call, TRBD1, has no DNA to confirm it. Germline CDR1 LGHNA, CDR2 YSLEER. The CDR3 totals 14 residues. The chain's CDR3 is CASSQDNLGGGYTF.

CDR3 amino acids: CASSPRAGNEQYF. The chain uses TRBV5-1 and TRBJ2-7; there is no DNA to check the TCRdb D call of TRBD1. CDR1 and CDR2 (germline): SGHRS, YFSETQ. CDR3 length: 13 amino acids.

V gene TRBV7-8 combines with J gene TRBJ2-5; TCRdb calls TRBD2, which cannot be checked without DNA. The germline CDR1 and CDR2 sequences are SGHVS and FQNEAQ. The CDR3 extends over 19 amino acids. The CDR3 reads CASSLDPGLAGGDQETQYF. The complete variable domain, with remaining parts taken from reference TRBV7-8 and TRBJ2-5, reads GAGVSQSPRYKVAKRGQDVALRCDPISGHVSLFWYQQALGQGPEFLTYFQNEAQLDKSGLPSDRFFAERPEGSVSTLKIQRTQQEDSAVYLCASSLDPGLAGGDQETQYFGPGTRLLVL.

This chain links TRBV30 with TRBJ2-3. The CDR3 length is 14 residues. CDR1 is GTSNPN, CDR2 SVGIG, per germline (reference sequence). CDR3 protein: CAWSLDRGADTQYF. Together with reference TRBV30 and TRBJ2-3, the CDR3 gives the full variable domain: SQTIHQWPATLVQPVGSPLSLECTVEGTSNPNLYWYRQAAGRGLQLLFYSVGIGQISSEVPQNLSASRPQDRQFILSSKKLLLSDSGFYLCAWSLDRGADTQYFGPGTRLTVL.

The chain employs TRBV12-3 or TRBV12-4 and TRBJ2-1; TCRdb names TRBD1, which stays unverified in the absence of DNA. This CDR3 is built from 15 residues. CDR3 protein: CASSFLGGLYNEQFF.

V gene TRBV6-5 combines with J gene TRBJ1-1; TCRdb names TRBD1, which stays unverified in the absence of DNA. The CDR3 consists of 11 residues. Germline assignment: CDR1 MNHEY and CDR2 SVGAGI. The CDR3 here is CASSYEGRAFF.

V and J are TRBV6-2 or TRBV6-3 and TRBJ2-4; TCRdb picks TRBD2, but there is no DNA to check that call. CDR3 length equals 18 residues. Germline V gene lookup returns CDR1 MNHEY and CDR2 SVGEGT. The CDR3 reads CASSYPSWHLLAKNIQYF.

The rearrangement links TRBV11-2 to TRBJ2-3; with no DNA, the TCRdb D assignment of TRBD1 cannot be verified. Germline loops: CDR1 SGHAT, CDR2 FQNNGV. The CDR3 extends over 19 amino acids. The CDR3 is CASSPSKSWRPGGGDTQYF.

The chain is built from TRBV4-1 and TRBJ2-2; with no DNA, the TCRdb D assignment of TRBD1 cannot be verified. There are 17 residues in the CDR3. Germline V gene data show CDR1 as MGHRA and CDR2 as YSYEKL. This CDR3 is CASSLEDRGVWTGELFF.

The chain employs TRBV10-3 and TRBJ2-2. This CDR3 has 12 residues. CDR1 and CDR2 from the germline V gene are ENHRY and SYGVKD. The CDR3: CAIEGLPGELFF.

The rearrangement uses TRBV12-3 or TRBV12-4 and TRBJ2-5. The CDR3 has 13 amino acids. The CDR3 loop reads CASSAGTQETQYF.

J is TRBJ2-5 and V is TRBV6-1; the TCRdb call, TRBD1, lacks DNA for checking. CDR1 and CDR2 from the germline V gene are MNHNS and SASEGT. The CDR3 spans 14 residues. The CDR3 is CASAGHLYQETQYF.